These T cell receptor beta chains were read from a single sample in a study of identical twins. TCRdb independently ran MiXCR on the 5' RACE reads; one entry per CDR3 protein. Of 200,000 to 250,000 distinct CDR3 sequences in the sample, roughly 7% were seen once. The sample also formed part of further work on yellow fever vaccine responses in identical twins.

Sequencing was done on a sample of memory (CD45RO+) T cells sorted from blood. These receptors were obtained from a woman between 18 and 30 years old in good health. Each CDR3 is given with its conserved first and last residue. The D gene is left open where the match is weak. Expanded clones get a size class; other rows say once, few or many, or leave the size out.

length	V	D	size	J	DNA	CDR3
13	TRBV20-1	-	many	TRBJ2-5	TGCAGTGCTTTGGGACTGTTCCAAGAGACCCAGTACTTC	CSALGLFQETQYF
14	TRBV5-5	-	-	TRBJ2-5	TGTGCCAGCAGCCGGAGGGGGGGCGAAGAGACCCAGTACTTC	CASSRRGGEETQYF
13	TRBV20-1	TRBD1	many	TRBJ2-5	TGCAGTGCTAGCGGACAGGGTGTTTGGACCCAGTACTTC	CSASGQGVWTQYF
14	TRBV20-1	-	few	TRBJ1-1	TGCAGTGCTAGAGATAATGGCGGGAACACTGAAGCTTTCTTT	CSARDNGGNTEAFF
11	TRBV6-2/TRBV6-3	-	-	TRBJ2-7	TGTGCCAGCAGTTACGGACCTGAGCAGTACTTC	CASSYGPEQYF
15	TRBV6-5	-	many	TRBJ1-1	TGTGCCAGCAGTCACGACGAGTTATGGGACACTGAAGCTTTCTTT	CASSHDELWDTEAFF
15	TRBV4-1	-	few	TRBJ1-1	TGCGCCAGCAGCCAAGAGGCAGAACCCAACACTGAAGCTTTCTTT	CASSQEAEPNTEAFF
12	TRBV20-1	-	-	TRBJ2-5	TGCAGTGCTAGAGATTGGAGAGAGACCCAGTACTTC	CSARDWRETQYF
15	TRBV5-1	-	many	TRBJ2-1	TGCGCCAGCAGCTTGGGAGAAGTAGGGGCACCTGAGCAGTTCTTC	CASSLGEVGAPEQFF
16	TRBV12-3/TRBV12-4	TRBD2	many	TRBJ2-5	TGTGCCAGCAGTTTAATGGCGGGGGGGCCGTCAGAGACCCAGTACTTC	CASSLMAGGPSETQYF
12	TRBV28	-	many	TRBJ1-1	TGTGCCAGCAGTTTAATTAGGGAAGAAGCTTTCTTT	CASSLIREEAFF
16	TRBV2	-	few	TRBJ2-6	TGTGCCAGCAGCGTCAACGACTTACCTGGGGCCAACGTCCTGACTTTC	CASSVNDLPGANVLTF
16	TRBV6-4	TRBD2	few	TRBJ2-1	TGTGCCAGCAGTGACTCTCCGGGGGGGCCAGGCAATGAGCAGTTCTTC	CASSDSPGGPGNEQFF
14	TRBV5-1	-	few	TRBJ1-4	TGCGCCAGCAACACAGGGAGAAATAATGAAAAACTGTTTTTT	CASNTGRNNEKLFF
16	TRBV20-1	TRBD2	few	TRBJ2-1	TGCAGTGCTAGAGGCGATAGCGGGGCTACCGGGAATGAGCAGTTCTTC	CSARGDSGATGNEQFF
15	TRBV18	TRBD2	few	TRBJ2-1	TGTGCCAGCTCACCACAGCCGACTAGCAGCAATGAGCAGTTCTTC	CASSPQPTSSNEQFF
15	TRBV7-6	-	-	TRBJ2-5	TGTGCCAGCAGCTTATCCACAGGGTACCAAGAGACCCAGTACTTC	CASSLSTGYQETQYF
13	TRBV28	-	many	TRBJ1-2	TGTGCCAGCAGTTCGAAAGGGAAGTTTGGCTACACCTTC	CASSSKGKFGYTF
15	TRBV5-6	-	-	TRBJ2-7	TGTGCCAGCGGCCCCGGGCTAGCGACTGACTACGAGCAGTACTTC	CASGPGLATDYEQYF
15	TRBV5-1	-	few	TRBJ2-3	TGCGCCAGCAGCTTGGGCCGCGGGAGCACAGATACGCAGTATTTT	CASSLGRGSTDTQYF
15	TRBV9	-	-	TRBJ2-6	TGTGCCAGCAGCGCGCGGAACTCTGGGGCCAACGTCCTGACTTTC	CASSARNSGANVLTF
14	TRBV7-9	-	few	TRBJ1-1	TGTGCCAGCAGCTTAAAACAGGTGAACACTGAAGCTTTCTTT	CASSLKQVNTEAFF
16	TRBV20-1	TRBD2	many	TRBJ2-5	TGCAGTGCTAGACCAAGACTAGCGGGGATCCAAGAGACCCAGTACTTC	CSARPRLAGIQETQYF
14	TRBV6-2/TRBV6-3	-	many	TRBJ1-1	TGTGCCAGCAGACTGACACAGGGCTTAACTGAAGCTTTCTTT	CASRLTQGLTEAFF
16	TRBV2	-	once	TRBJ2-1	TGTGCCAGCAGTGCCGGGGGTTTAGTTTCCTACAATGAGCAGTTCTTC	CASSAGGLVSYNEQFF
14	TRBV11-2	TRBD1	-	TRBJ2-5	TGTGCCAGCAGCTTCGGACAGGGGAGGGAGACCCAGTACTTC	CASSFGQGRETQYF
15	TRBV3-1	TRBD1	few	TRBJ1-6	TGTGCCAGCAGTTCGTCGGACAGGGGAAATTCACCCCTCCACTTT	CASSSSDRGNSPLHF
15	TRBV14	TRBD2	many	TRBJ2-1	TGTGCCAGCAGCCAAGCTCTGGGGGGGACCCCAAGGCAGTTCTTC	CASSQALGGTPRQFF
17	TRBV2	TRBD2	-	TRBJ2-3	TGTGCCAGCAGTGTACCTGAGCGGGGGTTGGGCACAGATACGCAGTATTTT	CASSVPERGLGTDTQYF
19	TRBV6-1	TRBD1	-	TRBJ1-5	TGTGCCAGCAGTCCCCTCCCCCCGGACAGGGTCAAGGGCAATCAGCCCCAGCATTTT	CASSPLPPDRVKGNQPQHF
17	TRBV5-1	TRBD1	-	TRBJ2-2	TGCGCCAGCAGCTTGGGAACCTTAGGACAGGGACCCGGGGAGCTGTTTTTT	CASSLGTLGQGPGELFF
16	TRBV5-8	-	few	TRBJ1-5	TGTGCCAGCAGCCGCCGGGGGGGGCTTAGCAATCAGCCCCAGCATTTT	CASSRRGGLSNQPQHF
15	TRBV6-1	-	-	TRBJ2-4	TGTGCCAGCAGTGTAGGGGGGTCGGCCAAAAACATTCAGTACTTC	CASSVGGSAKNIQYF
16	TRBV20-1	TRBD2	many	TRBJ2-1	TGCAGTGCTAGAGTATTGGGCGGGGGAACCTACAATGAGCTGTTCTTC	CSARVLGGGTYNELFF
14	TRBV20-1	-	many	TRBJ2-3	TGCAGTGCTAGAGACGGCGGAAACACAGATACGCAGTATTTT	CSARDGGNTDTQYF
17	TRBV4-1	-	few	TRBJ2-2	TGCGCCAGCAGCCCCGGTTCAGGATCCGCGAACACCGGGGAGCTGTTTTTT	CASSPGSGSANTGELFF
16	TRBV5-5	-	-	TRBJ1-1	TGTGCCAGCAGCTTGGCCGTAGGGTGGGGGAACACTGAAGCTTTCTTT	CASSLAVGWGNTEAFF
17	TRBV14	-	-	TRBJ2-3	TGTGCCAGCAGCCAAGAGCTCGGACTTTATACCACAGATACGCAGTATTTT	CASSQELGLYTTDTQYF
16	TRBV5-1	TRBD2	few	TRBJ2-2	TGCGCCAGCAGCCCCTTGACTAGCGCAGACACCGGGGAGCTGTTTTTT	CASSPLTSADTGELFF
16	TRBV20-1	-	-	TRBJ2-1	TGCAGTGCTAGATCCCCCGGGACCGAGATCAACAATGAGCAGTTCTTC	CSARSPGTEINNEQFF
14	TRBV20-1	-	many	TRBJ1-6	TGCAGTGCTCGGGACCAAAAGGACAATTCACCCCTCCACTTT	CSARDQKDNSPLHF
14	TRBV2	-	few	TRBJ2-7	TGTGCCAGCAGTCCCACAAGCCTATCCTACGAGCAGTACTTC	CASSPTSLSYEQYF
13	TRBV20-1	TRBD1	few	TRBJ1-2	TGCAGTGCTAGGGGACAGGGGAACTATGGCTACACCTTC	CSARGQGNYGYTF
14	TRBV6-5	TRBD1	few	TRBJ1-2	TGTGCCAGCAGTTACGGGACAGGGGTCTATGGCTACACCTTC	CASSYGTGVYGYTF
15	TRBV5-1	-	-	TRBJ2-2	TGCGCCAGCAGCTTGAGCCTACCAAACACCGGGGAGCTGTTTTTT	CASSLSLPNTGELFF
13	TRBV6-1	-	-	TRBJ1-2	TGTGCCAGCAGTGACTGGGGATCCTATGGCTACACCTTC	CASSDWGSYGYTF
17	TRBV3-1	-	-	TRBJ2-6	TGTGCCAGCAGCCTAGACTCTATTGCGGCTGGGGCCAACGTCCTGACTTTC	CASSLDSIAAGANVLTF
14	TRBV10-3	-	-	TRBJ2-3	TGTGCCACACGGGCAGCGCCAGGCACAGATACGCAGTATTTT	CATRAAPGTDTQYF
14	TRBV6-1	-	-	TRBJ1-1	TGTGCCAGCAACCCCCCGGGGCCTCACCCTGAAGCTTTCTTT	CASNPPGPHPEAFF
14	TRBV4-1	-	few	TRBJ1-5	TGCGCCAGCAGCCAAGTTGGGCAACTTCAGCCCCAGCATTTT	CASSQVGQLQPQHF
16	TRBV28	-	-	TRBJ2-2	TGTGCCAGCAGTACCAGTTTTTTACCGAGGACCGGGGAGCTGTTTTTT	CASSTSFLPRTGELFF
14	TRBV20-1	-	-	TRBJ2-7	TGCAGTGCTAGTACCCGGGACCCCACATACGAGCAGTACTTC	CSASTRDPTYEQYF
15	TRBV12-3/TRBV12-4	-	many	TRBJ1-4	TGTGCCAGCAGTTTGGGTCAGGGGAATTACGAAAAACTGTTTTTT	CASSLGQGNYEKLFF
12	TRBV14	-	many	TRBJ2-3	TGTGCCAGCAGCCAAGTTCCAGATACGCAGTATTTT	CASSQVPDTQYF
11	TRBV20-1	-	many	TRBJ1-2	TGCAGTGCCGCGTGGGGCGATGGCTACACCTTC	CSAAWGDGYTF